The T cell receptor beta chain under discussion was sequenced for a study of T cells after yellow fever vaccination. Overall study results and limits: A limited proportion of clonotypes was detected within both the CD4 and CD8 compartments.

In this sample, this clonotype turned up a few times. No antigen is known for it. TCR cDNA, made by 5'RACE template switching, carried an added universal primer site and UMIs. TCRdb redid the calling of the 5' RACE reads with MiXCR, one entry per CDR3 protein. Of approximately 510,000 distinct CDR3 sequences listed, 21% are singletons. CDR1 SGHAT and CDR2 FQNNGV come from the germline V gene. V gave up 1 base and J gave up 5 bases, with 9 bases separating them. The CDR3 runs 14 residues. The receptor was derived from a man younger than 35 who received the YFV17D yellow fever vaccine. The specimen was PBMCs, collected approximately 22 days after the first yellow fever vaccination. V gene TRBV11-2 combines with J gene TRBJ2-4; D may be TRBD1 (5 bases). CDR3 in amino acids: CASSLGGAQNIQYF. The DNA of the CDR3 is TGTGCCAGCAGCTTAGGGGGCGCTCAAAACATTCAGTACTTC.